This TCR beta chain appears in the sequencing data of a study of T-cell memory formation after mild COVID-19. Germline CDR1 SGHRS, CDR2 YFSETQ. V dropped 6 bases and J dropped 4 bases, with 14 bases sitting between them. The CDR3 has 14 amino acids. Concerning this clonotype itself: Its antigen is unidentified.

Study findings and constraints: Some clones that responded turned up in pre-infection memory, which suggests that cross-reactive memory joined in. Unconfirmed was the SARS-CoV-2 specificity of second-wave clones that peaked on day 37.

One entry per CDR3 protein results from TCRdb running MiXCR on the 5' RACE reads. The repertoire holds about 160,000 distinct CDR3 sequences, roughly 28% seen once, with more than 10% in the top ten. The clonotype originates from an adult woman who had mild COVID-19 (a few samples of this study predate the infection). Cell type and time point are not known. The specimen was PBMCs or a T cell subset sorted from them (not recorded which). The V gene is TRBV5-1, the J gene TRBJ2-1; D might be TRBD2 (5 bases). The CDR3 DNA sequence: TGCGCCAGCAAAACAGCGGAGACATACAATGAGCAGTTCTTC. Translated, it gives CASKTAETYNEQFF.